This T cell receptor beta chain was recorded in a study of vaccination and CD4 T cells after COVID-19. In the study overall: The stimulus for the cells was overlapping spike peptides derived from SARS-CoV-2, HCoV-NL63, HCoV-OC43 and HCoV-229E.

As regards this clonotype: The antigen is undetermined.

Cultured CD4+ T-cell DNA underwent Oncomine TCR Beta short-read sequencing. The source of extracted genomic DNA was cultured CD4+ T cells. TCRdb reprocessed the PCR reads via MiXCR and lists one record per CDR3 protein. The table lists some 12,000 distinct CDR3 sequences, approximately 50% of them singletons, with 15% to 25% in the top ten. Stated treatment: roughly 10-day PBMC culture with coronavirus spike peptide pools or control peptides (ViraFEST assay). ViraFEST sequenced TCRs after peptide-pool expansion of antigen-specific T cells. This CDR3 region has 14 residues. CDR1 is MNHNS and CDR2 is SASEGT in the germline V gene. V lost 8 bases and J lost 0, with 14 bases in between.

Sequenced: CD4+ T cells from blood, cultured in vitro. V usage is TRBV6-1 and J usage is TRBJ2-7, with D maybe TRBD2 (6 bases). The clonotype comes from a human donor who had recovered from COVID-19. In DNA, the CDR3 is TGTGCCAGCGCACGGCGGGGACTCTCCTACGAGCAGTACTTC. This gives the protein CASARRGLSYEQYF.